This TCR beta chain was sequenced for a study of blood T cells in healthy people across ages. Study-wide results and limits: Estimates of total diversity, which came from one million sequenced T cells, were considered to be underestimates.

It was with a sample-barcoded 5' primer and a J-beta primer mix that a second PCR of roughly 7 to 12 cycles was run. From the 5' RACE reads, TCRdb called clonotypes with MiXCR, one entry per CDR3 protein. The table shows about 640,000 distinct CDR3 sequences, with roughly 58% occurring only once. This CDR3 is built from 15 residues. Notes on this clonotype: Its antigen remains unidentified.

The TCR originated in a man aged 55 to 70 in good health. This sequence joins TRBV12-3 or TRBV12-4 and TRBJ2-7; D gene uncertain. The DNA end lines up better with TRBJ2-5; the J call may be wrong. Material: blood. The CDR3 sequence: CASSFRALREETQYF. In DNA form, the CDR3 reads TGTGCCAGCAGTTTCCGGGCCCTCCGGGAAGAGACCCAGTACTTC.